Below are 19 T cell receptor beta chains sequenced from a single sample in a study of breast tumors, draining lymph nodes, adjacent tissues (dated by TCRdb to the mid-2010s). The lymph node samples were taken from the axillary draining lymph nodes of breast cancer patients. Library prep was done by multiplex PCR. Sequenced on an Illumina HiSeq 2000. The public reads were reprocessed in TCRdb via fastp at Q25 and MiXCR, keeping in-frame beta chains. CDR3 protein duplicates are merged, each entry listing the most common genes and DNA. Recorded for this sample are under 85,000 distinct CDR3 sequences; about 21% of them occurred a single time. Together, the top ten hold 2.4% of the sample. The sample taken for sequencing was axillary lymph node tissue. The source of these receptors is a female donor with breast cancer. Some clones in this sample may be carry-over from other donors' samples.

Comment on this clonotype: This may stem from a read error, because a much larger clone lies one nucleotide away. The DNA of the CDR3 is TGTGCCAGTAGTGTAGCCAGGGGGCTCGGGGAGCTGTTTTTT. Its translation: CASSVARGLGELFF. V usage is TRBV19 and J usage is TRBJ2-2, with 8 bases lining up with TRBD1. CDR1 is LNHDA and CDR2 is SQIVND in the germline V gene (reference sequence). V was pared by 5 bases and J by 7 bases, with 6 bases of the junction left unmatched. This CDR3 region has 14 residues.

There are many counts of this clonotype. This sequence joins TRBV5-8 and TRBJ1-2, with 7 nucleotides matching TRBD1. After removal of 0 bases from V and 3 bases from J, the junction contained 8 bases not matched to a gene. Germline V gene lookup returns CDR1 SGHTS and CDR2 YDEGEE. The CDR3 has 16 residues. The CDR3 protein is CASSLGNRGADYGYTF. Here the CDR3 DNA reads TGTGCCAGCAGCTTGGGTAACAGGGGAGCAGACTATGGCTACACCTTC.

Turning to this clonotype: A much larger clone is a single base away; this may be a read error. This chain links TRBV12-3 or TRBV12-4 with TRBJ2-5; D perhaps matches TRBD1 (5 bases). The CDR3 is made up of 15 amino acids. Trimming took 3 bases from V and 1 from J, leaving 12 bases between them. As DNA, the CDR3 is TGTGCCAGCAGTTTTGCGGACAACCTCCAAGAGACCCAGTACTTC. This gives the protein CASSFADNLQETQYF.

Ten or more counts support this clonotype. The chain carries TRBV29-1 and TRBJ2-1, with TRBD2 matching over 11 bases. V gave up 0 bases and J gave up 0 bases; unmatched junction bases: 7. Germline V gives CDR1 SQVTM, CDR2 ANQGSEA. This CDR3 comprises 18 residues. The CDR3 DNA reads as TGCAGCGTTGAAGAGGGGCCCACTAGCGGGAGCTCCTACAATGAGCAGTTCTTC. Residues: CSVEEGPTSGSSYNEQFF.

This clonotype was counted many times. This chain connects TRBV5-8 to TRBJ2-1; 12 nucleotides match TRBD2. The junction had 8 bases not matched to a gene; V was cut back by 4 bases and J by 6 bases. This CDR3 contains 16 residues. Germline CDR1 SGHTS, CDR2 YDEGEE. CDR3 amino acids: CASSGLTSGRVNEQFF. The DNA of the CDR3 is TGTGCCAGCAGCGGACTGACTAGCGGGAGAGTCAATGAGCAGTTCTTC.

The V gene is TRBV5-4, the J gene TRBJ1-1, with a possible D match to TRBD1 (5 bases). This CDR3 is 15 amino acids long. The germline V and J ends were trimmed by 1 base and 4 bases, with 14 bases remaining between them. In germline, CDR1 is SGHNT, CDR2 YYREEE (reference sequence). The CDR3 DNA reads as TGTGCCAGCAGCTTGCCAGTTGGGGCGGGCACTGAAGCTTTCTTT. Amino acid sequence: CASSLPVGAGTEAFF.

The CDR3 loop reads CASSQGQEQYF. The CDR3 DNA reads TGTGCCAGTAGTCAAGGACAGGAGCAGTACTTC. The chain recombines TRBV19 with TRBJ2-7, with D maybe TRBD1 (6 bases). V lost 5 bases and J lost 7, with 9 bases in between. Germline CDR1 reads LNHDA; CDR2 reads SQIVND (reference sequence). This CDR3 spans 11 amino acids.

The V and J genes are TRBV28 and TRBJ1-5, with 8 bases that match TRBD1. The V and J ends lost 6 bases and 5 bases, in that order; junction bases with no gene match: 6. CDR3 size: 14 residues. CDR1 is MDHEN, CDR2 SYDVKM, per germline. The CDR3 DNA follows: TGTGCCAGCAGGGCATTGACAGGGGATCAGCCCCAGCATTTT. This sequence encodes CASRALTGDQPQHF.

The genes are TRBV4-3 and TRBJ2-1; D is perhaps TRBD2 (6 bases). Trimming took off 0 bases at V and 12 bases at J, with 27 bases between the two ends. In germline, CDR1 is LGHNA, CDR2 YSLEER. The CDR3 loop spans 18 amino acids. This CDR3 is CASSQDLRGLAGGEVQFF. The CDR3 DNA follows: TGCGCCAGCAGCCAAGATTTACGAGGGCTAGCAGGCGGGGAGGTGCAGTTCTTC.

This clonotype was counted ten times or more. The genes are TRBV7-9 and TRBJ2-1, with 8 nucleotides matching TRBD2. Germline V gene lookup returns CDR1 SEHNR and CDR2 FQNEAQ (reference sequence). With V trimmed by 5 bases and J by 8 bases, 8 bases remained unmatched. The CDR3 runs to 14 residues. The CDR3 coding sequence is TGTGCCAGCAGCCCGGGAGGGGGGCTCCATGAGCAGTTCTTC. Its protein product is CASSPGGGLHEQFF.

J is TRBJ2-3 and V is TRBV5-4; 8 nucleotides align to TRBD2. The CDR3 is 14 residues long. Trimming at V came to 9 bases and at J to 4 bases, leaving 10 bases not matched to a gene. Germline CDR1 is SGHNT and CDR2 is YYREEE (reference sequence). Here the CDR3 DNA reads TGTGCCACCGGAAGCGGGGGCAACGCAGATACGCAGTATTTT. Its protein product is CATGSGGNADTQYF.

This clonotype has ten or more counts. The chain carries TRBV10-3 and TRBJ1-2; D is possibly TRBD1 (5 bases). The CDR3 loop spans 15 amino acids. The germline CDR1 and CDR2 sequences are ENHRY and SYGVKD. V lost 4 bases to trimming and J lost 4 bases, with 16 bases between them. The CDR3 DNA reads TGTGCCATCAGTGCCTTAGAGGGGCTGGGCTATGGCTACACCTTC. Its translation: CAISALEGLGYGYTF.

This clonotype appeared many times. This chain connects TRBV20-1 to TRBJ2-7; TRBD2 aligns across 7 bases. This CDR3 comprises 16 residues. V dropped 3 bases and J dropped 0; count of bases not matched to a gene: 11. The germline V gene has CDR1 DFQATT and CDR2 SNEGSKA (reference sequence). In nucleotides, the CDR3 is TGCAGTGCTAGCGGATTTAGGGCTAGCGGCTCCTACGAGCAGTACTTC. Protein product: CSASGFRASGSYEQYF.

This clonotype was observed many times. This chain connects TRBV5-1 to TRBJ1-3; D might be TRBD1 (6 bases). The CDR3 covers 14 residues. Trimming left V 6 bases short and J 2 bases short, with 12 bases between. In germline, CDR1 is SGHRS, CDR2 YFSETQ. This CDR3 is CASNPGGPGNTIYF. The CDR3 region has the DNA TGCGCCAGCAATCCTGGGGGGCCTGGAAACACCATATATTTT.

This clonotype appeared once. This clone may be a read error of a much larger clone one base away. V is TRBV19 and J is TRBJ2-1; D is ambiguous. The CDR3 has 13 residues. CDR1 and CDR2 from the germline V gene are LNHDA and SQIVND (reference sequence). This chain's CDR3 is CASSIAVGYEQSF. The DNA for the CDR3 is TGTGCCAGTAGTATTGCAGTTGGCTATGAGCAGTCCTTC. The full variable domain, rest sourced from reference TRBV19 and TRBJ2-1, is DGGITQSPKYLFRKEGQNVTLSCEQNLNHDAMYWYRQDPGQGLRLIYYSQIVNDFQKGDIAEGYSVSREKKESFPLTVTSAQKNPTAFYLCASSIAVGYEQSFGPGTRLTVL.

This clonotype has ten or more counts. The chain joins TRBV20-1 to TRBJ2-2; 8 nucleotides line up with TRBD1. The J segment lost 6 bases and the V segment lost 3 bases, leaving 9 bases of the junction unmatched. The CDR3 spans 15 residues. Germline V gene lookup returns CDR1 DFQATT and CDR2 SNEGSKA (reference sequence). Written as DNA, the CDR3 is TGCAGTGCTAGTGGGCCGGGACAGGTGTCCGGGGAGCTGTTTTTT. It yields the protein CSASGPGQVSGELFF.

This clonotype was counted only a few times. This clone may be a read error of a much larger clone one base away. The chain is built from TRBV20-1 and TRBJ2-7, with 13 positions matching TRBD2. Looked up from germline, CDR1 is DFQATT and CDR2 is SNEGSKA (reference sequence). V gave up 6 bases and J gave up 9 bases; unmatched junction bases: 8. The CDR3 contains 13 residues. CDR3 DNA sequence: TGCAGTGCCGCCGGGACTAGCGGGATCGGGCAGTACTTC. It encodes CSAAGTSGIGQYF.

Ten or more counts support this clonotype. J is TRBJ2-5 and V is TRBV20-1; 8 nucleotides agree with TRBD2. The CDR3 extends over 14 amino acids. CDR1 DFQATT and CDR2 SNEGSKA come from the germline V gene (reference sequence). The J segment lost 3 bases and the V segment lost 4 bases, leaving 7 bases of the junction unmatched. CDR3 residues: CSATPGGVKETQYF. CDR3 coding DNA: TGCAGTGCTACTCCCGGGGGGGTTAAAGAGACCCAGTACTTC.

This clonotype was picked up many times. J is TRBJ1-5 and V is TRBV20-1; D is uncertain. This CDR3 is built from 16 residues. The germline V gene encodes CDR1 DFQATT and CDR2 SNEGSKA (reference sequence). The V gene lost 1 base and the J gene lost 0 bases, with 13 bases spanning the gap. The CDR3 DNA sequence: TGCAGTGCTAGAGCCGCGGACGGCCTTAGCAATCAGCCCCAGCATTTT. Its translation is CSARAADGLSNQPQHF.